The clone carrying this T cell receptor beta chain showed up many times. Its antigen is undetermined. V dropped 6 bases and J dropped 3; count of bases not matched to a gene: 11. The CDR3 totals 15 residues. Germline V gives CDR1 MNHEY, CDR2 SMNVEV (reference sequence). TCR alpha and beta CDR3 regions were amplified from RNA using iRepertoire nested multiplex PCR. Input was 100-400 ng of tissue mRNA or PBMC total RNA. TCRdb re-called the multiplex PCR reads through MiXCR, storing one row per CDR3 protein. This sample has approximately 190,000 distinct CDR3 sequences, with 32% found just once. This sample was included in a study of glioma-infiltrating T cells. Study-level results: Above-expected tissue-blood divergence occurred in all gliomas, most in low-grade ones.

The specimen was glioma tissue, nonneoplastic brain tissue, or PBMCs (not recorded which). The source is a human donor with low-grade glioma or glioblastoma, undergoing nonglioma brain surgery, or in good health (not recorded which). The gene calls are TRBV27 and TRBJ2-7; 7 bases match TRBD1. The CDR3 nucleotides are TGTGCCAGCAGCCCCCGGCCCGGACAGGTCTACGAGCAGTACTTC. Translated: CASSPRPGQVYEQYF.